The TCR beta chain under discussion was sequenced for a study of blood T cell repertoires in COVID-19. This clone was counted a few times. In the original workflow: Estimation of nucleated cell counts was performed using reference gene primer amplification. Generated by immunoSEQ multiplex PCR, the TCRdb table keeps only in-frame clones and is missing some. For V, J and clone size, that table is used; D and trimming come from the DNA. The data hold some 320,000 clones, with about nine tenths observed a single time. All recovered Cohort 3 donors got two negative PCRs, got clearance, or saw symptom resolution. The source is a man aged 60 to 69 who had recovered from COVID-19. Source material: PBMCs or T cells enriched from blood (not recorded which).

The CDR3 bases are TGTGCCAGCACCCTCTTGGGACAGAATAATTCACCCCTCCACTTT. Its protein product is CASTLLGQNNSPLHF. V gene TRBV2 combines with J gene TRBJ1-6; TRBD1 aligns across 7 bases. The CDR3 covers 15 residues. CDR1 and CDR2 (germline): SNHLY, FYNNEI. V dropped 7 bases and J dropped 5; count of bases not matched to a gene: 8.